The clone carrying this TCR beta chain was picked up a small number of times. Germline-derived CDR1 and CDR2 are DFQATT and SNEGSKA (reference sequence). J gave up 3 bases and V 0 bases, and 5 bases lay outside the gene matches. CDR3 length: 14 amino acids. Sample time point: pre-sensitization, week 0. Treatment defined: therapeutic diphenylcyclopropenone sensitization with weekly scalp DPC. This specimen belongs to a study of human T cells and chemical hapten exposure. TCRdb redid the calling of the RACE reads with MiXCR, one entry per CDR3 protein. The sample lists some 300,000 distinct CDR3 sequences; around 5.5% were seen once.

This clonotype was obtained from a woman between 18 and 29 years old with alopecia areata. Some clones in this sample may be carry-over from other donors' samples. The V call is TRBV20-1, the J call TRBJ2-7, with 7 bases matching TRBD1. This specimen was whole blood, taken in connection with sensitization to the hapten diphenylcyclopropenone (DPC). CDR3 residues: CSARDQDRLYEQYF. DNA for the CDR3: TGCAGTGCTAGAGATCAGGACAGGCTCTACGAGCAGTACTTC.